One T cell receptor (beta chain) is described in this entry. Some clones are missing from TCRdb's copy, which holds only in-frame ones; the method was immunoSEQ multiplex PCR. The sample yields 500,000 to 850,000 clones, around 87% seen once. The entry originates in a study of shared T cell receptors in the human thymus. CDR3 size: 15 residues. Per the germline V gene, CDR1 is SGHTA and CDR2 is FQGNSA. J was trimmed by 5 bases and V by 5 bases; bases with no gene match: 7. This sample also belongs to another study, concerning human thymus T cells. As reported in that work: It was from resections taken during corrective heart surgery that the thymus tissue came.

The sequenced sample was thymocytes. This sequence was found in a boy under two years old with a congenital heart defect. This chain links TRBV7-2 with TRBJ2-1; the match to TRBD1 covers 9 bases. CDR3 in DNA: TGTGCCAGCAGCACAGAACAGGGGGCAAACAATGAGCAGTTCTTC. Protein: CASSTEQGANNEQFF.